This entry concerns a single T cell receptor (beta chain). The sample belongs to a study of blood T cell repertoires in COVID-19. Across the whole study: The United States, Italy and Spain provided the acute and convalescent COVID-19 samples. T cells, B-cell-depleted T cells, or PBMCs provided the cDNA or gDNA that served as material.

The assay was immunoSEQ multiplex PCR, and TCRdb's table has in-frame clones only and misses some. The sample has 190,000 or so clones, about 86% seen once. Assignments of participants to cohorts depended upon their own reported clinical history. Deletions cut 8 bases from V and 7 bases from J, with 15 bases between. The V gene's germline CDR1 is SNHLY and CDR2 FYNNEI. The CDR3 is 12 residues long. The receptor's source is a woman aged 30 to 39 who had been exposed to COVID-19. The chain recombines TRBV2 with TRBJ2-7; D possibly corresponds to TRBD2 (5 bases). Source material: PBMCs or T cells enriched from blood (not recorded which). The CDR3 reads CASEAFSGEQYF. CDR3 DNA sequence: TGTGCCAGCGAGGCGTTCTCGGGGGAGCAGTACTTC. Variable domain in full (rest from reference TRBV2 and TRBJ2-7): EPEVTQTPSHQVTQMGQEVILRCVPISNHLYFYWYRQILGQKVEFLVSFYNNEISEKSEIFDDQFSVERPDGSNFTLKIRSTKLEDSAMYFCASEAFSGEQYFGPGTRLTVT.